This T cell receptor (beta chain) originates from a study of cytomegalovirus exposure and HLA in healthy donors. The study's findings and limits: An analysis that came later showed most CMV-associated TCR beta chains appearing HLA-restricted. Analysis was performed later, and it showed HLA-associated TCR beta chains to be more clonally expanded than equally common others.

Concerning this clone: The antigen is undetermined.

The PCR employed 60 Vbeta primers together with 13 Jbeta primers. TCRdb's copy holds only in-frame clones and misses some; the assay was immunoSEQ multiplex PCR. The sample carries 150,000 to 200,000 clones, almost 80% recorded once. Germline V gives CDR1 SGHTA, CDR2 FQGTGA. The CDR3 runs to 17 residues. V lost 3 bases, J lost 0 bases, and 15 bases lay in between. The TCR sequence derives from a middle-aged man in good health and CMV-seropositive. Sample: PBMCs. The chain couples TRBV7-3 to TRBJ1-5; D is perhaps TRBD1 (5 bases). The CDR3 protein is CASSFGGEGYSNQPQHF. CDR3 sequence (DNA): TGTGCCAGCAGCTTTGGAGGGGAGGGGTATAGCAATCAGCCCCAGCATTTT.